These 14 T cell receptor beta chains were all obtained from the same sample, sequenced in a study of blood T cells in healthy people across ages. It was with a sample-barcoded 5' primer and a J-beta primer mix that a second PCR of about 6 to 12 cycles was run. TCRdb used MiXCR to reprocess the 5' RACE reads, holding one entry per CDR3 protein. Here the sample spans about 570,000 distinct CDR3 sequences, about 26% being singletons. The sequenced sample was blood. These receptors originate from a woman in her 70s in good health.

A few counts support this clonotype. The chain has TRBV29-1 and TRBJ2-3; the match to TRBD2 covers 10 bases. CDR1 SQVTM and CDR2 ANQGSEA come from the germline V gene. V dropped 7 bases and J dropped 0; count of bases not matched to a gene: 16. This CDR3 contains 18 residues. In nucleotides, the CDR3 is TGCAGCGCTCCCCGTTCTAGCGGGGGTACCTCTAGCACAGATACGCAGTATTTT. It codes for CSAPRSSGGTSSTDTQYF.

The chain joins TRBV12-3 or TRBV12-4 to TRBJ1-1, with D tentatively TRBD1 (6 bases). Trimming shortened V by 7 bases and J by 6 bases, and 15 bases separated the two germline ends. The CDR3 loop spans 13 amino acids. The CDR3 DNA follows: TGTGCCAGCAAATCTCGACAGGCACCTGAAGCTTTCTTT. As protein: CASKSRQAPEAFF.

V is TRBV9 and J is TRBJ1-2, with 7 bases that match TRBD1. This CDR3 has 16 amino acids. The germline CDR1 and CDR2 sequences are SGDLS and YYNGEE. J was trimmed by 4 bases and V by 4 bases; bases with no gene match: 13. The CDR3 loop reads CASSSGGKTGSYGYTF. CDR3 nucleotides: TGTGCCAGCAGCTCCGGAGGGAAGACAGGGAGCTATGGCTACACCTTC.

This sequence joins TRBV7-9 and TRBJ1-4, with D unresolved. V was trimmed by 2 bases and J by 8 bases, leaving 6 bases between them. Germline lookup yields CDR1 SEHNR and CDR2 FQNEAQ (reference sequence). There are 12 residues in the CDR3. The CDR3: CASSLLQEKLFF. The CDR3 DNA is TGTGCCAGCAGCTTACTACAAGAAAAACTGTTTTTT.

CDR3 sequence (DNA): TGCAGTGCTAGATATCCGGGGGCTGAGACCCAGTACTTC. This gives the protein CSARYPGAETQYF. V is TRBV20-1 and J is TRBJ2-5; D may correspond to TRBD1 or TRBD2 (6 bases each). Trimming cost V 2 bases and J 5 bases, with 12 bases left between them. CDR3 length: 13 amino acids. CDR1 is DFQATT, CDR2 SNEGSKA, per germline (reference sequence).

This clonotype turned up a few times. The chain couples TRBV4-2 to TRBJ1-4; D unclear. There are 17 residues in the CDR3. Germline CDR1 is LGHNA and CDR2 is YNFKEQ. V lost 4 bases and J lost 8, with 23 bases in between. CDR3 sequence (DNA): TGTGCCAGCAGCCCCCAAAGTCCAAGGTTCATAGGGGAAAAACTGTTTTTT. This translates into CASSPQSPRFIGEKLFF.

This clonotype was seen a few times. This chain joins TRBV4-3 and TRBJ2-2, with TRBD1 identical over 7 bases. The J segment lost 1 base and the V segment lost 0 bases, leaving 11 bases of the junction unmatched. This CDR3 is built from 19 residues. CDR1 LGHNA and CDR2 YSLEER come from the germline V gene. The CDR3 loop is CASSQDSVYDRVNTGELFF. Written as DNA, the CDR3 is TGCGCCAGCAGCCAAGATAGTGTATATGACAGGGTGAACACCGGGGAGCTGTTTTTT.

The chain employs TRBV7-6 and TRBJ2-5; D unclear. The J call could be wrong; TRBJ2-1 is a better fit for the DNA end. Looked up from germline, CDR1 is SGHVS and CDR2 is FNYEAQ. This CDR3 contains 13 residues. CDR3 DNA sequence: TGTGCCAGCAGCTCAAGACCGGACGGTGAGCAGTTCTTC. Encoded protein: CASSSRPDGEQFF.

The rearrangement links TRBV3-1 to TRBJ1-2, with D possibly being TRBD1 (5 bases). V was pared by 1 base and J by 8 bases, with 17 bases between. This CDR3 region has 15 residues. Germline V lookup: CDR1 LGHDT, CDR2 YNNKEL (reference sequence). The CDR3 bases are TGTGCCAGCAGCCAAGTGGCCCCAGGGTCCCTCGGCTACACCTTC. Translation gives CASSQVAPGSLGYTF.

This clonotype has a handful of counts. The V and J genes are TRBV9 and TRBJ2-5; D is perhaps TRBD2 (7 bases). Germline V gives CDR1 SGDLS, CDR2 YYNGEE. The CDR3 extends over 16 amino acids. V shed 0 bases and J shed 4 bases, with 16 bases lying between them. CDR3 loop: CASSVATGGRGETQYF. The CDR3, as DNA: TGTGCCAGCAGCGTAGCTACGGGGGGCCGGGGAGAGACCCAGTACTTC.

On this clonotype itself: The junction shows a germline mismatch at one end, possibly a read error. DNA of the CDR3: TGTGCCAGCAGCCGCCAGGGATCCCAGCCCCGGCATTTT. Its translation is CASSRQGSQPRHF. The rearrangement links TRBV3-1 to TRBJ1-5, with D perhaps TRBD1 (5 bases). The germline V gene has CDR1 LGHDT and CDR2 YNNKEL (reference sequence). The CDR3 runs to 13 residues.

With regard to this clonotype: Its ends do not fully match the called genes, so a read error is possible. The rearrangement uses TRBV4-2 and TRBJ1-2; 8 nucleotides agree with TRBD1. The length of the CDR3 is 13 residues. CDR1 and CDR2 from the germline V gene are LGHNA and YNFKEQ. The CDR3 is CVSRLGTGLGYTF. The CDR3 DNA is TGTGTCAGCAGGCTCGGGACAGGTTTAGGCTACACCTTC.

The V call is TRBV12-3 or TRBV12-4, the J call TRBJ2-5, with D uncertain. The CDR3 covers 12 residues. With 6 bases removed from V and 9 bases from J, the gap between germline ends came to 14 bases. CDR3 region: CASRTSAGPQYF. The CDR3 nucleotides read TGTGCCAGCAGAACCTCCGCCGGGCCCCAGTACTTC.

In DNA, the CDR3 is TGTGCCAGCAGCCCCGGTAGGGTCGGGGGCATAGGGTACAATGAGCAGTTCTTC. It is translated as CASSPGRVGGIGYNEQFF. The rearrangement links TRBV7-9 to TRBJ2-5; perhaps D is TRBD1 or TRBD2 (6 bases each). The J call may be incorrect, as the DNA end agrees better with TRBJ2-1. The germline gives CDR1 SEHNR, CDR2 FQNEAQ (reference sequence). The CDR3 extends over 18 amino acids.